This TCR beta chain is drawn from a study of monozygotic twins with inflammatory bowel disease. The team made cDNA by running eight separate reactions for each sample. TCRdb re-called the 5' RACE reads and shows each CDR3 protein once, DNA omitted. The listing contains some 400,000 distinct CDR3 sequences. This receptor was taken from a human donor with ulcerative colitis or Crohn's disease, or a healthy co-twin of an affected twin (not recorded which). Sequencing was done on a sample of blood.

The CDR3 loop reads CASSSGTSGAGDIQYF. The chain is built from TRBV7-9 and TRBJ2-4; TCRdb indicates TRBD2, and absent DNA this call remains unverified. The CDR3 length is 16 residues. Germline V CDR1 and CDR2: SEHNR, FQNEAQ (reference sequence).